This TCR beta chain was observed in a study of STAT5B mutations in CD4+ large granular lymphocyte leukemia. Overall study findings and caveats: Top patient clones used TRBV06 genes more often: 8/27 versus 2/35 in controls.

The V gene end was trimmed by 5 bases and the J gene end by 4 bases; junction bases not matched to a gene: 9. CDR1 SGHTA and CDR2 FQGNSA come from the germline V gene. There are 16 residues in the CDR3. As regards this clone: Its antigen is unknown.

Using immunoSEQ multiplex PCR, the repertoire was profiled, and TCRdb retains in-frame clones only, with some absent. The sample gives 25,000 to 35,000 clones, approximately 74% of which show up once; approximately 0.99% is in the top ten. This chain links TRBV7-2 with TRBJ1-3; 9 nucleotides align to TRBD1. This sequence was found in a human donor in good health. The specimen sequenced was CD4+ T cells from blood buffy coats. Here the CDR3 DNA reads TGTGCCAGCAGCCAAGGGGGACAGGGAACCGGAAACACCATATATTTT. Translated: CASSQGGQGTGNTIYF. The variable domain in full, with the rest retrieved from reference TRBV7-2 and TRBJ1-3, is GAGVSQSPSNKVTEKGKDVELRCDPISGHTALYWYRQSLGQGLEFLIYFQGNSAPDKSGLPSDRFSAERTGGSVSTLTIQRTQQEDSAVYLCASSQGGQGTGNTIYFGEGSWLTVV.